Below, 18 T cell receptor beta chains from the same sample are listed, as sequenced in a study of T cell responses to AZD1222 COVID-19 vaccine. Sequencing was performed with immunoSEQ multiplex PCR; in TCRdb, only in-frame clones are kept and a portion is missing. The table has fewer than 85,000 clones, approximately 88% seen once. The sample consisted of peripheral blood, taken on day 0 of AZD1222 vaccination. Every receptor here comes from an adult in good health.

The CDR3 region is CASSPDRTTNEKLFF. The CDR3 DNA follows: TGTGCCAGCTCCCCAGACAGGACAACTAATGAAAAACTGTTTTTT. The gene calls are TRBV18 and TRBJ1-4, with D tentatively TRBD1 (6 bases). V lost 6 bases to trimming and J lost 0 bases, with 11 bases between them. This CDR3 comprises 15 residues. Germline CDR1 is KGHSH and CDR2 is LQKENI.

The V gene is TRBV9, the J gene TRBJ1-1, with 9 bases that match TRBD1. Germline V lookup: CDR1 SGDLS, CDR2 YYNGEE. V shed 0 bases, J shed 5 bases, and the junction held 2 bases outside the gene matches. The CDR3 is 14 amino acids. CDR3 nucleotides: TGTGCCAGCAGCGTAGTTGACAGGGGGACTGAAGCTTTCTTT. The encoded protein is CASSVVDRGTEAFF.

This chain links TRBV5-1 with TRBJ2-4; 8 nucleotides line up with TRBD1. Unmatched junction bases numbered 6, after V lost 4 bases and J lost 9 bases. The CDR3 sequence is 13 residues long. Germline V lookup: CDR1 SGHRS, CDR2 YFSETQ. This CDR3 is CASSPSGGGIQYF. The CDR3, as DNA: TGCGCCAGCAGCCCATCAGGGGGCGGCATTCAGTACTTC.

The chain links TRBV7-2 to TRBJ1-5; 10 nucleotides line up with TRBD1. There are 16 residues in the CDR3. Germline V CDR1 and CDR2: SGHTA, FQGNSA. After removal of 4 bases from V and 5 bases from J, the junction contained 8 bases not matched to a gene. The CDR3 coding sequence is TGTGCCAGCAGCTCTCTGACAGGGGGCTTCCATCAGCCCCAGCATTTT. Protein sequence: CASSSLTGGFHQPQHF.

The genes are TRBV10-2 and TRBJ1-1, with D maybe TRBD1 (5 bases). The CDR3 is 13 residues long. Looked up from germline, CDR1 is WSHSY and CDR2 is SAAADI. Between the trimmed V and J ends, which lost 6 bases and 1 base, there was a span of 9 bases. As DNA, the CDR3 is TGCGCCAGCAGAGGGACCGGGAACACTGAAGCTTTCTTT. Translation: CASRGTGNTEAFF.

J is TRBJ1-3 and V is TRBV4-3; 7 nucleotides agree with TRBD1. Germline CDR1 LGHNA, CDR2 YSLEER. The CDR3 spans 15 residues. V gave up 2 bases and J gave up 0 bases; unmatched junction bases: 1. CDR3 sequence (DNA): TGCGCCAGCAGCCAACGACAGGGCTCTGGAAACACCATATATTTT. The encoded protein is CASSQRQGSGNTIYF.

The chain combines TRBV9 with TRBJ1-3, with D unresolved. Germline V gene data show CDR1 as SGDLS and CDR2 as YYNGEE. The germline V and J ends were trimmed by 4 bases and 4 bases, with 15 bases remaining between them. The CDR3 is made up of 15 amino acids. The CDR3, as DNA: TGTGCCAGCAGCTTCGGGCGCTCGGTAGGAAACACCATATATTTT. Amino acid sequence: CASSFGRSVGNTIYF.

This clone showed up just once. The chain is built from TRBV28 and TRBJ2-1; TRBD2 matches at 7 bases. After removal of 1 base from V and 7 bases from J, the junction contained 13 bases not matched to a gene. CDR3 size: 17 residues. In germline, CDR1 is MDHEN, CDR2 SYDVKM. As DNA, the CDR3 is TGTGCCAGCAGTTTATTTGGGGTCGGGGGGTTAGGGAATGAGCAGTTCTTC. Translating it yields CASSLFGVGGLGNEQFF. The variable domain in full, completed from reference TRBV28 and TRBJ2-1, reads DVKVTQSSRYLVKRTGEKVFLECVQDMDHENMFWYRQDPGLGLRLIYFSYDVKMKEKGDIPEGYSVSREKKERFSLILESASTNQTSMYLCASSLFGVGGLGNEQFFGPGTRLTVL.

The rearrangement uses TRBV28 and TRBJ2-5; D perhaps matches TRBD1 (6 bases). The CDR3 covers 15 residues. CDR1 and CDR2 (germline): MDHEN, SYDVKM. Trimming removed 6 bases at V and 1 base at J, with 15 bases between. The CDR3 coding sequence is TGTGCCAGCAGACGCATGACAGGCCTCCAAGAGACCCAGTACTTC. Its protein is CASRRMTGLQETQYF.

This clone was observed a single time. The CDR3 coding sequence is TGCAGTGCTAGTCTAGCGGGAGGAGGAGATACGCAGTATTTT. As protein: CSASLAGGGDTQYF. This chain uses TRBV20-1 with TRBJ2-3, with 11 bases identical to TRBD2. Germline CDR1 DFQATT, CDR2 SNEGSKA (reference sequence). V dropped 3 bases and J dropped 5; count of bases not matched to a gene: 4. The CDR3 is 14 residues long.

The rearrangement uses TRBV5-1 and TRBJ2-1; 10 positions match TRBD2. The CDR3 has 15 residues. V shed 4 bases and J 6 bases; nucleotides not matched to a gene: 7. Looked up from germline, CDR1 is SGHRS and CDR2 is YFSETQ. The CDR3 reads CASSVSGGTLNEQFF. The CDR3 bases are TGCGCCAGCAGCGTTAGCGGGGGGACTCTCAATGAGCAGTTCTTC.

The V call is TRBV11-3, the J call TRBJ1-1; D gene ambiguous. Germline V gene lookup returns CDR1 SGHNT and CDR2 YENEEA. The CDR3 consists of 14 residues. V lost 4 bases and J 8 bases, leaving 17 bases between the germline ends. The CDR3: CASSSGGPPREAFF. The CDR3 bases are TGTGCCAGCAGCTCGGGAGGCCCCCCCAGAGAAGCTTTCTTT.

The chain employs TRBV5-1 and TRBJ2-5; D is tentatively TRBD1 or TRBD2 (5 bases each). There are 12 residues in the CDR3. V shed 0 bases and J shed 13 bases, with 13 bases lying between them. Per germline, CDR1 SGHRS and CDR2 YFSETQ. For the CDR3, the DNA is TGCGCCAGCAGCTTGGCCGGGGACGGTCCGTACTTC. Encoded protein: CASSLAGDGPYF.

The genes are TRBV30 and TRBJ2-5; no reliable D call. The germline gives CDR1 GTSNPN, CDR2 SVGIG (reference sequence). The CDR3 consists of 11 residues. This CDR3 reads CGGGVQETQYF. CDR3 sequence (DNA): TGTGGGGGTGGGGTACAAGAGACCCAGTACTTC.

The genes are TRBV2 and TRBJ2-7; D assignment may be TRBD1 or TRBD2 (6 bases each). This CDR3 has 15 residues. Trimming shortened V by 6 bases and J by 6 bases, and 21 bases separated the two germline ends. Germline V CDR1 and CDR2: SNHLY, FYNNEI. CDR3 sequence reads: CASSDLSGGEGEQYF. In DNA, the CDR3 is TGTGCCAGCAGCGATCTATCCGGGGGCGAGGGCGAGCAGTACTTC.

The V and J genes are TRBV28 and TRBJ2-7, with a possible D match to TRBD1 (5 bases). Germline V gene sequence: CDR1 MDHEN, CDR2 SYDVKM. The CDR3 spans 14 residues. Deletions cut 6 bases from V and 3 bases from J, with 15 bases between. The chain's CDR3 is CASSNTDKLYEQYF. The CDR3 DNA follows: TGTGCCAGCAGCAATACGGACAAACTCTACGAGCAGTACTTC.

The table lists this clone with a count of one. The chain links TRBV19 to TRBJ2-6; D is undetermined. CDR1 and CDR2 (germline): LNHDA, SQIVND (reference sequence). This CDR3 has 15 amino acids. Between the trimmed V and J ends, which lost 3 bases and 0 bases, there was a span of 6 bases. CDR3 sequence reads: CASSIITSGANVLTF. The DNA of the CDR3 is TGTGCCAGTAGTATCATCACCTCTGGGGCCAACGTCCTGACTTTC.

J is TRBJ2-2 and V is TRBV15; 12 bases map to TRBD2. Germline CDR1 is LNHNV and CDR2 is YYDKDF (reference sequence). Unmatched junction bases numbered 4, after V lost 1 base and J lost 7 bases. The CDR3 is 16 residues long. CDR3 region: CATSRGLAGVIGELFF. The DNA for the CDR3 is TGTGCCACCAGCAGAGGACTAGCGGGAGTGATCGGGGAGCTGTTTTTT.